A selection of T cell receptor beta chains follows, all from one sample in a study of blood T cell repertoires in COVID-19. Method: immunoSEQ multiplex PCR; TCRdb's copy keeps in-frame clones and lacks some. Among 250,000 or so clones listed, approximately 84% were seen once. The sequenced material came from peripheral blood. The receptors originated from an elderly woman with acute or convalescent COVID-19. The CDR3 runs from the conserved cysteine through the conserved F or W. The D gene is left open where the match is weak. Clone size appears in some rows only: once, few, many, or a class for an expanded clone.

D gene	J gene	V gene	clone size	CDR3 DNA	CDR3 protein
.	TRBJ2-1	TRBV19	.	TGTGCCAGTAGTACCCCTCAGGCCCTAACCTACAATGAGCAGTTCTTC	CASSTPQALTYNEQFF
TRBD1	TRBJ2-7	TRBV3-1/TRBV3-2	few	TGTGCCAGCAGCCAAGATTTTTGGGACAGCCTTAGAAAAGCCTACGAGCAGTACTTC	CASSQDFWDSLRKAYEQYF
TRBD2	TRBJ2-5	TRBV29-1	.	TGCAGCGTTGAGACCTCTGGGACTAGCGGGGGGGATGAGACCCAGTACTTC	CSVETSGTSGGDETQYF
.	TRBJ2-1	TRBV19	.	TGTGCCAGTAGTATGGGCAGGGCCTACAATGAGCAGTTCTTC	CASSMGRAYNEQFF
TRBD1	TRBJ2-7	TRBV19	.	TGTGCCAGTAGTACCCCCGGACAGGGGTTGTACGAGCAGTACTTC	CASSTPGQGLYEQYF
.	TRBJ1-3	TRBV28	.	TGTGCCAGCAGCCCACAGGGACTACTGCTGAGCTCTGGAAACACCATATATTTT	CASSPQGLLLSSGNTIYF
.	TRBJ2-5	TRBV7-2	.	TGTGCCAGCAGCTCCTCAGCGGATCAAGAGACCCAGTACTTC	CASSSSADQETQYF
TRBD1	TRBJ2-7	TRBV6-1	few	TGTGCCAGCAGTGGCGGGACAGGGGGCGCAGGCTCCTACGAGCAGTACTTC	CASSGGTGGAGSYEQYF
.	TRBJ1-3	TRBV28	.	TGTGCCAGCACCGTGTCGTTAAGGGGGGGTGGTGGAAACACCATATATTTT	CASTVSLRGGGGNTIYF
.	TRBJ2-7	TRBV7-2	.	TGTGCCAGCAGCTTAGCTGAGGCAGGGGCCTACGAGCAGTACTTC	CASSLAEAGAYEQYF
TRBD1	TRBJ2-3	TRBV12-3/TRBV12-4	.	TGTGCCAGCAGTTTGACAGGGCCAGATACGCAGTATTTT	CASSLTGPDTQYF
TRBD1	TRBJ2-5	TRBV5-1	.	TGCGCCAGCAGCTTGGCAGGGGGAGAGACCCAGTACTTC	CASSLAGGETQYF
.	TRBJ2-1	TRBV7-2	.	TGTGCCAGCAGCTTACTAAGTGGTCAAGTAGTACCGATCTTC	CASSLLSGQVVPIF
.	TRBJ2-7	TRBV15	.	TGTGCCACCAGCAGAGATGAGGCCTACGAGCAGTACTTC	CATSRDEAYEQYF
TRBD2	TRBJ2-5	TRBV7-9	once	TGTGCCAGCAGCTTGACTAGCGCTCAAGAGACCCAGTACTTC	CASSLTSAQETQYF
TRBD2	TRBJ2-1	TRBV20-1	.	TGCAGTGCTAGTCGGGGGGGGCCCTACAATGAGCAGTTCTTC	CSASRGGPYNEQFF